The entry below describes one T cell receptor beta chain. No antigen is known for it. Using immunoSEQ multiplex PCR, the repertoire was profiled, and TCRdb retains in-frame clones only, with some absent. Among roughly 120,000 clones listed, about 89% were seen once. Germline V gene data show CDR1 as SGHDN and CDR2 as FVKESK. The CDR3 loop spans 14 amino acids. Trimming left V 1 base short and J 8 bases short, with 13 bases between. This specimen comes from a study of T cell responses to AZD1222 COVID-19 vaccine. Study-wide results and limits: Baseline seropositivity occurred in only a handful of AZD1222 recipients. Among vaccine-associated CD4 TCRs, coverage spanned spike, with dominance at 160-218 and 743-854. A mostly white British donor set with more females was recruited, and clonal diversity was possibly underestimated.

This clonotype was sampled from an adult in good health. The rearrangement joins TRBV14 to TRBJ2-3; possibly TRBD2 for D (5 bases). The sample consisted of peripheral blood, taken on day 0 of AZD1222 vaccination. CDR3 sequence reads: CASSQASPGGTQYF. The CDR3 coding sequence is TGTGCCAGCAGCCAAGCCTCCCCCGGAGGTACGCAGTATTTT.